Shown below are 12 T cell receptor beta chains from a single sample sequenced in a study of cytomegalovirus exposure and HLA in healthy donors (TCRdb year 2017). The method behind the library was the immunoSEQ multiplex PCR assay. For the multiplex PCR, a mixture combining 60 forward primers for TCR Vbeta segments and 13 reverse primers for TCR Jbeta segments was used. TCRdb obtained this table from immuneACCESS and retained in-frame rearrangements with V and J assigned. These tables miss some clones; where compared with another copy, unresolved V genes account for less than half of the shortfall, and the remainder is unexplained. In all, the sample holds about 140,000 clones, and around three fifths of those were seen once. The ten largest clones take up approximately 1.7% of the sample. What was sequenced was PBMCs. These receptors were obtained from a male donor in good health and CMV-seronegative.

This CDR3 is CASSYSGTSGDEQYF. The CDR3 coding sequence is TGTGCCAGCAGTTACTCCGGGACTAGCGGAGACGAGCAGTACTTC. V and J are TRBV6-5 and TRBJ2-7, with 11 bases matching TRBD2. The CDR3 runs 15 residues. J gave up 5 bases and V 0 bases, and 3 bases lay outside the gene matches. The germline gives CDR1 MNHEY, CDR2 SVGAGI.

This clone was picked up one time. The gene calls are TRBV5-1 and TRBJ1-6; 9 bases fit TRBD1. This CDR3 comprises 14 residues. V gave up 3 bases and J gave up 10 bases; unmatched junction bases: 5. Germline CDR1 is SGHRS and CDR2 is YFSETQ. CDR3 in amino acids: CASSWGQGNSPLHF. The CDR3, as DNA: TGCGCCAGCAGCTGGGGACAGGGTAACTCACCCCTCCACTTT.

This clone has only one observation. This CDR3 is CASSLATSVGGGEQYF. Written as DNA, the CDR3 is TGCGCCAGCAGCTTGGCTACTAGCGTCGGTGGGGGCGAGCAGTACTTC. The chain employs TRBV5-1 and TRBJ2-7; 7 bases are shared with TRBD2. After removal of 0 bases from V and 6 bases from J, the junction contained 12 bases not matched to a gene. The CDR3 runs to 16 residues. CDR1 and CDR2 (germline): SGHRS, YFSETQ.

The chain joins TRBV6-6 to TRBJ2-2, with TRBD1 identical over 9 bases. Germline CDR1 MNHNY, CDR2 SVGAGI (reference sequence). J gave up 6 bases and V 5 bases, and 7 bases lay outside the gene matches. The CDR3 totals 15 residues. CDR3 sequence reads: CASSLDRGGAGELFF. CDR3 coding DNA: TGTGCCAGCAGTCTGGACAGGGGAGGGGCCGGGGAGCTGTTTTTT.

This clone has a handful of counts. This rearrangement joins TRBV5-1 to TRBJ1-4; 7 bases map to TRBD1. Germline loops: CDR1 SGHRS, CDR2 YFSETQ. This CDR3 comprises 16 residues. With 3 bases clipped from V and 5 bases from J, the junction kept 10 bases outside the gene matches. The chain's CDR3 is CASSWGQNVQNEKLFF. The CDR3 nucleotides are TGCGCCAGCAGCTGGGGACAGAATGTCCAAAATGAAAAACTGTTTTTT.

The chain employs TRBV7-8 and TRBJ1-2, with TRBD1 as a possible D gene (5 bases). V was clipped by 6 bases and J by 4 bases, with 18 bases between them. Germline CDR1 and CDR2: SGHVS and FQNEAQ. The CDR3 extends over 15 amino acids. The CDR3 reads CASRSTRGKFYGYTF. The CDR3 DNA follows: TGTGCCAGCAGATCAACTCGGGGGAAGTTCTATGGCTACACCTTC. The complete variable domain, with remaining parts taken from reference TRBV7-8 and TRBJ1-2, reads GAGVSQSPRYKVAKRGQDVALRCDPISGHVSLFWYQQALGQGPEFLTYFQNEAQLDKSGLPSDRFFAERPEGSVSTLKIQRTQQEDSAVYLCASRSTRGKFYGYTFGSGTRLTVV.

Comment on this clone: The identical CDR3 is also encoded by other nucleotide sequences in the sample. The V call is TRBV4-3, the J call TRBJ1-4, with D unclear. The V end lost 0 bases, the J end lost 2 bases, and 7 bases lay between the germline ends. The CDR3 has 15 amino acids. Germline lookup yields CDR1 LGHNA and CDR2 YSLEER. The CDR3 protein is CASSQDSGTNEKLFF. Written as DNA, the CDR3 is TGCGCCAGCAGCCAAGATAGCGGGACTAATGAAAAACTGTTTTTT.

This clone came up a few times. This chain links TRBV7-9 with TRBJ1-1; D is unresolved. CDR1 and CDR2 (germline): SEHNR, FQNEAQ (reference sequence). V was clipped by 8 bases and J by 1 base, with 14 bases between them. CDR3 size: 14 residues. The CDR3 bases are TGTGCCAGCCCGAACCCACGGAGGAACACTGAAGCTTTCTTT. Amino acid sequence: CASPNPRRNTEAFF.

V and J are TRBV11-3 and TRBJ2-2; 7 bases match TRBD1. The CDR3 consists of 16 residues. Trimming removed 3 bases from V and 5 bases from J; junction bases left unmatched: 9. The germline V gene has CDR1 SGHNT and CDR2 YENEEA. The DNA of the CDR3 is TGTGCCAGCAGCTTCATTACAGGGGAAAGGACCGGGGAGCTGTTTTTT. Translating gives CASSFITGERTGELFF.

This chain joins TRBV2 and TRBJ2-3; 7 bases agree with TRBD2. Germline V gene lookup returns CDR1 SNHLY and CDR2 FYNNEI. This CDR3 region has 15 residues. J was trimmed by 5 bases and V by 8 bases; bases with no gene match: 13. Written as DNA, the CDR3 is TGTGCCAGCGTCGAGTCTAGCGGTTTAGGAGATACGCAGTATTTT. Amino acid sequence: CASVESSGLGDTQYF.

The table lists this clone with a few counts. V usage is TRBV7-2 and J usage is TRBJ2-7, with 9 bases matching TRBD2. Per germline, CDR1 SGHTA and CDR2 FQGNSA. Germline trimming cut 6 bases from V and 5 bases from J; bases unmatched to any gene: 11. CDR3 length: 15 amino acids. The CDR3 loop is CASSMSAGGHHEQYF. CDR3 coding DNA: TGTGCCAGCAGTATGAGTGCGGGGGGGCACCACGAGCAGTACTTC.

The J gene is TRBJ2-7, the V gene TRBV9; D gene unclear. V dropped 0 bases and J dropped 3 bases, with 7 bases sitting between them. This CDR3 is built from 13 residues. Germline CDR1 reads SGDLS; CDR2 reads YYNGEE. The CDR3 sequence: CASSVAPGYEQYF. The CDR3 DNA sequence: TGTGCCAGCAGCGTAGCCCCAGGCTACGAGCAGTACTTC.